A selection of T cell receptor beta chains follows, all from one sample in a study of blood T cells in healthy people across ages. Each CDR3 protein is one row after TCRdb ran MiXCR on the 5' RACE reads. The data show approximately 790,000 distinct CDR3 sequences, with 60% to 80% seen just once and around 30% held by the top ten. The sequenced sample was blood. The receptor source for this set is a man in his thirties or forties in good health. Each CDR3 is given with its conserved first and last residue. The D gene is left open where the match is weak. A row's size may be missing; if present it is once, few, many or a size class.

j_call	d_call	clone_size	v_call	cdr3_nt	cdr3_aa
TRBJ2-1	NA	NA	TRBV5-5	TGTGCCAGCAGTTTGGCTTACCTTGAGCAGTTCTTC	CASSLAYLEQFF
TRBJ2-3	NA	NA	TRBV2	TGTGCCACCTACTCCGGGGTTTCCACAGATACGCAGTATTTT	CATYSGVSTDTQYF
TRBJ2-3	TRBD2	NA	TRBV7-9	TGTGCCAGCAGCGACCAGGGACTAGCGACGACAGATACGCAGTATTTT	CASSDQGLATTDTQYF
TRBJ1-4	NA	few	TRBV2	TGTGCCAGCAGGGCAGTGAGTGCAACTAATGAAAAACTGTTTTTT	CASRAVSATNEKLFF
TRBJ2-6	NA	few	TRBV25-1	TGTGCCAGCAGTGAAGGGAACTCTGGGGCCAACGTCCTGACTTTC	CASSEGNSGANVLTF
TRBJ1-2	NA	NA	TRBV5-5	TGTGCCAGCAGCTTTCCGACAAGAACTAACTATGGCTACACCTTC	CASSFPTRTNYGYTF
TRBJ2-1	TRBD2	NA	TRBV7-9	TGTGCCAGCAGCCCTAGCGGGGGGACCTACGAGCAGTTCTTC	CASSPSGGTYEQFF
TRBJ1-4	TRBD1	NA	TRBV3-1	TGTGCCAGCAGATCCGACAGGGGTTCGACTAATGAAAAACTGTTTTTT	CASRSDRGSTNEKLFF
TRBJ2-4	TRBD2	few	TRBV29-1	TGCAGCGCCGAGGTTGTAGCGGGGGGCCAAAACATTCAGTACTTC	CSAEVVAGGQNIQYF
TRBJ1-2	TRBD1	NA	TRBV28	TGTGCAATCAGGGACAGAGTCGACTATGGCTACACCTTC	CAIRDRVDYGYTF
TRBJ2-3	NA	few	TRBV20-1	TGCAGTGCTAGGTCTCCCCACACAGATACGCAGTATTTT	CSARSPHTDTQYF
TRBJ2-4	NA	once	TRBV20-1	TGCAGTGCTCCGACCCGACGGATAGCCAAAAACATTCAGTACTTC	CSAPTRRIAKNIQYF